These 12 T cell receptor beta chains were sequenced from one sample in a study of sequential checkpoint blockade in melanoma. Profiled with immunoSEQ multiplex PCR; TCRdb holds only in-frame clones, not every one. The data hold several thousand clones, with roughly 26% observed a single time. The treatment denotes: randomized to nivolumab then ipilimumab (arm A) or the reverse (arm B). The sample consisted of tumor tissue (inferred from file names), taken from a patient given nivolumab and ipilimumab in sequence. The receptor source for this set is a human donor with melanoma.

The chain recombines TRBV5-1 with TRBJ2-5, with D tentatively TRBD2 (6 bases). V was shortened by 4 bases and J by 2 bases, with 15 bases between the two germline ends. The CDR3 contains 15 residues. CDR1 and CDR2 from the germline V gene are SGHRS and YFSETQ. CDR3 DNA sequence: TGCGCCAGCAGCGGCGGGCCTAGCGAACAAGAGACCCAGTACTTC. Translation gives CASSGGPSEQETQYF.

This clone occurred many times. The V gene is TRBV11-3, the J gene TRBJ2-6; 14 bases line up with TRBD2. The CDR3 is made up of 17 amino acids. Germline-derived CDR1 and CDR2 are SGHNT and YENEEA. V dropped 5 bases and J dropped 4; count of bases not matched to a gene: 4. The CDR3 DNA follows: TGTGCCAGCAGCCCGGGACTAGCGGGAGCAGGGGCCAACGTCCTGACTTTC. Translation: CASSPGLAGAGANVLTF.

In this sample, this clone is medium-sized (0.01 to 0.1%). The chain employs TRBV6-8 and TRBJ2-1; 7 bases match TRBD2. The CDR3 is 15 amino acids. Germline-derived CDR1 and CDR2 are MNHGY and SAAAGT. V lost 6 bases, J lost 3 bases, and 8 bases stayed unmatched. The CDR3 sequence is CASRVTSDGYNEQFF. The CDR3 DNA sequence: TGTGCCAGCAGGGTCACTAGCGATGGCTACAATGAGCAGTTCTTC.

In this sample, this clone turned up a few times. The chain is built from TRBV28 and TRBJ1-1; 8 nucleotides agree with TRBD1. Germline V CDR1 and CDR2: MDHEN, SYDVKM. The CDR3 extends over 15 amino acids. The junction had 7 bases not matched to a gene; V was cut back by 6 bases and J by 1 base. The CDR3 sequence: CASSRVGTGNTEAFF. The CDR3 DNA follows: TGTGCCAGCAGCCGAGTAGGGACAGGGAACACTGAAGCTTTCTTT.

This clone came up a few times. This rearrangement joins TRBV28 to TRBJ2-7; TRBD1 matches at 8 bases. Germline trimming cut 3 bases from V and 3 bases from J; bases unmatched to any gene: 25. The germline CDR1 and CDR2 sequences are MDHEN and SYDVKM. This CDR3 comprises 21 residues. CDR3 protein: CASSFPTGTGSTGADYYEQYF. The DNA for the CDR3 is TGTGCCAGCAGTTTCCCTACCGGGACAGGTTCAACGGGAGCAGACTACTACGAGCAGTACTTC.

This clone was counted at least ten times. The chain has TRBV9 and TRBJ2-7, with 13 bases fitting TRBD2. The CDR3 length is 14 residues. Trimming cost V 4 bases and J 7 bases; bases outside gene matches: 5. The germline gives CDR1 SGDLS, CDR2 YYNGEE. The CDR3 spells CASSQLAGGIEQYF. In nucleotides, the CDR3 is TGTGCCAGCAGCCAACTAGCGGGAGGGATTGAGCAGTACTTC. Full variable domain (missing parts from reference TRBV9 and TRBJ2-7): DSGVTQTPKHLITATGQRVTLRCSPRSGDLSVYWYQQSLDQGLQFLIQYYNGEERAKGNILERFSAQQFPDLHSELNLSSLELGDSALYFCASSQLAGGIEQYFGPGTRLTVT.

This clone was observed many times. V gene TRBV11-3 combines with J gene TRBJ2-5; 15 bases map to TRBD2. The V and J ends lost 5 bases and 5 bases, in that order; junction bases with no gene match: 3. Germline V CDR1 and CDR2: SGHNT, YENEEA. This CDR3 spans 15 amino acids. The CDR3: CASSMGLAGGETQYF. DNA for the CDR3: TGTGCCAGCAGCATGGGACTAGCGGGAGGCGAGACCCAGTACTTC.

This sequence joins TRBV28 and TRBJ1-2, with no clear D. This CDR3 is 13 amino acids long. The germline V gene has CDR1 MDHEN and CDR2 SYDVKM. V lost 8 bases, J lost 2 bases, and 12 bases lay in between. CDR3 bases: TGTGCCAGCCAGCTCGAGAGGAACTATGGCTACACCTTC. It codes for CASQLERNYGYTF.

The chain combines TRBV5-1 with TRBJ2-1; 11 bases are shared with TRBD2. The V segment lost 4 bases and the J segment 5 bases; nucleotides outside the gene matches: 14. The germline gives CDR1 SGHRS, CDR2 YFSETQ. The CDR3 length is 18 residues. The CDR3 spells CASSLETSGVVIDNEQFF. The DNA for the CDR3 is TGCGCCAGCAGCCTTGAGACTAGCGGGGTTGTGATAGACAATGAGCAGTTCTTC.

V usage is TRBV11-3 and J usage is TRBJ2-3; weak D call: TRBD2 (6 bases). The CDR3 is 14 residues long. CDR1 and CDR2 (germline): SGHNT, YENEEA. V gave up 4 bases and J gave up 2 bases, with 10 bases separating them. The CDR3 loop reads CASSSGVTTDTQYF. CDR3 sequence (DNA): TGTGCCAGCAGCTCGGGGGTTACCACAGATACGCAGTATTTT.

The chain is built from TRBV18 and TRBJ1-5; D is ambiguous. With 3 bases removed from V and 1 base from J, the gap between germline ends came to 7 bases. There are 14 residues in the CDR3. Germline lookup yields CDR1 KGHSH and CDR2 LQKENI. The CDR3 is CASSPGQSNQPQHF. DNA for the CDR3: TGTGCCAGCTCACCCGGGCAGAGCAATCAGCCCCAGCATTTT.

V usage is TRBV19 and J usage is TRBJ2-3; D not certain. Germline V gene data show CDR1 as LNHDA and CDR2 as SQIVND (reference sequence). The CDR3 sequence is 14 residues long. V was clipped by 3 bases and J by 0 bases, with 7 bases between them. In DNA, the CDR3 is TGTGCCAGTAGTATTGGCAGAAGCACAGATACGCAGTATTTT. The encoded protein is CASSIGRSTDTQYF.